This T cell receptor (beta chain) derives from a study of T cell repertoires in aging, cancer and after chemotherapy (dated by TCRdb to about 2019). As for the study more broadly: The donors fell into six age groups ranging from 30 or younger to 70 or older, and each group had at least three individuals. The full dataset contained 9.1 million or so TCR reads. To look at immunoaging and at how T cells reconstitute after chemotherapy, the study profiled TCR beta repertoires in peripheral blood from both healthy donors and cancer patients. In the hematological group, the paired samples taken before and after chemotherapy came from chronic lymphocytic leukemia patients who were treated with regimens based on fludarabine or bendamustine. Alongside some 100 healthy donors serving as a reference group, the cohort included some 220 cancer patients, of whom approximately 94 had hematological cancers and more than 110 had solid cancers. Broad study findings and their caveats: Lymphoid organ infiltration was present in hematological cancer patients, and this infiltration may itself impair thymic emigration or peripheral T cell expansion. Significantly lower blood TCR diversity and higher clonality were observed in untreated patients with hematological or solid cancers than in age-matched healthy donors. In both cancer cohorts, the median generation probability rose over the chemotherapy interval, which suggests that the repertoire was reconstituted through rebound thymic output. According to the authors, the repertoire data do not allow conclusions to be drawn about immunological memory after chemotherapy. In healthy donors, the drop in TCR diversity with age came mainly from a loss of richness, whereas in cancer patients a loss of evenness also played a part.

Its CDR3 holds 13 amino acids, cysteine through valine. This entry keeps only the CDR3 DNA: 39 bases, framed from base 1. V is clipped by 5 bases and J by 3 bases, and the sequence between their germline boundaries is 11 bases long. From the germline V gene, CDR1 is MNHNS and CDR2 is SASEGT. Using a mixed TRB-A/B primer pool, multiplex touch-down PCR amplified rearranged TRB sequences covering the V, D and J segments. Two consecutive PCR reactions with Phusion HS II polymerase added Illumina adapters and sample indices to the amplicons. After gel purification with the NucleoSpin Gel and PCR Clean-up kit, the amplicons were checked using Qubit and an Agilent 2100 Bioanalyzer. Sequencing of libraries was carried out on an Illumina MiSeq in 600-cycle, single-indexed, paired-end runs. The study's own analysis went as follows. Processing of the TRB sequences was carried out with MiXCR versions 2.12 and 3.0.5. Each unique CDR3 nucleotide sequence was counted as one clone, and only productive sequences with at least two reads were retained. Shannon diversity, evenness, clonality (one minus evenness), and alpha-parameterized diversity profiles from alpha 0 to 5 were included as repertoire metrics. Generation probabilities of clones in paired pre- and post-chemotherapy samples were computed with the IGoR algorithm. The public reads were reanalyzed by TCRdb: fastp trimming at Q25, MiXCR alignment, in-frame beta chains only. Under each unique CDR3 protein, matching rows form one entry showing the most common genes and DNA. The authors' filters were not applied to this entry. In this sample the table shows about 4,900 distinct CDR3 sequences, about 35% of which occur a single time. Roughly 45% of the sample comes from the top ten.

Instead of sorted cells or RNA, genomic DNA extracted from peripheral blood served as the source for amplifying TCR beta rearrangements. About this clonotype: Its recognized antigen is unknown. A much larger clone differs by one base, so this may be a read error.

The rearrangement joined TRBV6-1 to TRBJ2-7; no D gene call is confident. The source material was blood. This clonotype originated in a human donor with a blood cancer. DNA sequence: TGTGCCAGCAGTTTATCAAAGGGCTACGAGCAGTACGTC. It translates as CASSLSKGYEQYV.